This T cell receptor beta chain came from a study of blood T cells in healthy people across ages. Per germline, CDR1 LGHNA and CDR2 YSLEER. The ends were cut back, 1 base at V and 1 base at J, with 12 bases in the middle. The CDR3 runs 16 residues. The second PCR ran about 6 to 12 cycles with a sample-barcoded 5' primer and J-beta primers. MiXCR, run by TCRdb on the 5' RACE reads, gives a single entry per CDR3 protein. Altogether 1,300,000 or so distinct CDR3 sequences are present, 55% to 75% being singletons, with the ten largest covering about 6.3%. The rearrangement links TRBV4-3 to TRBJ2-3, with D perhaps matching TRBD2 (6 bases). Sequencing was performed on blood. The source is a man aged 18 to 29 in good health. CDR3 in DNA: TGCGCCAGCAGCCAAGCTTTAGGAGGGGGCACAGATACGCAGTATTTT. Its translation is CASSQALGGGTDTQYF.